This T cell receptor beta chain was captured by sequencing in a study of T cell repertoires in cytomegalovirus infection. Germline trimming cut 5 bases from V and 5 bases from J; bases unmatched to any gene: 4. The CDR3 sequence is 16 residues long. Germline assignment: CDR1 SGHAT and CDR2 FQNNGV. With respect to this clonotype: What it recognizes is unknown.

From the reads, TCRdb called clonotypes with MiXCR, one entry per CDR3 protein. Of approximately 300,000 distinct CDR3 sequences in the sample, 25% to 30% were seen once. The chain couples TRBV11-2 to TRBJ2-2; 14 bases line up with TRBD2. The receptor comes from a human donor in good health (CMV status not recorded). Some clones in this sample may be carry-over from other donors' samples. Source: cultured PBMCs, taken from culture after CMV antigen stimulation. The CDR3 sequence: CASSPGLAGETGELFF. In nucleotides, the CDR3 is TGTGCCAGCAGCCCGGGACTAGCGGGAGAGACCGGGGAGCTGTTTTTT.